This T cell receptor beta chain emerged from a study of cytomegalovirus exposure and HLA in healthy donors. Study results and caveats: Reported findings show TCR beta sequences accurately forecast HLA-A and HLA-B alleles in most subjects.

This CDR3 is built from 12 residues. The V and J ends lost 5 bases and 6 bases, in that order; junction bases with no gene match: 1. The germline V gene has CDR1 SGHNT and CDR2 YYREEE (reference sequence). On this clone itself: Its antigen is not known.

PCR employed 60 Vbeta and 13 Jbeta primers. Produced via immunoSEQ multiplex PCR; TCRdb's table is partial and in-frame only. Of approximately 190,000 clones in the sample, more than 75% were seen once. The gene calls are TRBV5-4 and TRBJ2-2; 7 positions agree with TRBD2. The receptor comes from a woman aged 45-65 years in good health and CMV-seropositive. The sample taken for sequencing was PBMCs. In DNA form, the CDR3 reads TGTGCCAGCAGGACTAGCCCCGGGGAGCTGTTTTTT. Its translation is CASRTSPGELFF.